The 26 T cell receptor beta chains listed next were all sequenced from one sample in a study of T cell responses to AZD1222 COVID-19 vaccine. Libraries were prepared by immunoSEQ multiplex PCR; TCRdb keeps only in-frame clonotypes and omits some of them. Of around 66,000 clones listed, less than 90% were seen once; the top ten hold roughly 17%. This sample comprised peripheral blood, obtained on day 0 of AZD1222 vaccination. The source is an adult in good health.

The chain employs TRBV10-3 and TRBJ2-7, with D perhaps being TRBD1 or TRBD2 (6 bases each). The CDR3 sequence is 14 residues long. The V gene's germline CDR1 is ENHRY and CDR2 SYGVKD. With 3 bases removed from V and 2 bases from J, the gap between germline ends came to 11 bases. The CDR3 DNA follows: TGTGCCATCAGTGAAGGGGGGCGCCCCTACGAGCAGTACTTC. This codes for CAISEGGRPYEQYF.

V usage is TRBV27 and J usage is TRBJ2-1; perhaps TRBD1 as D (5 bases). This CDR3 has 12 residues. V was pared by 7 bases and J by 6 bases, with 10 bases between. CDR1 is MNHEY and CDR2 is SMNVEV in the germline V gene (reference sequence). Here the CDR3 DNA reads TGTGCCAGCATAAGCCAGGGCAATGAGCAGTTCTTC. Its protein is CASISQGNEQFF.

The chain carries TRBV29-1 and TRBJ1-1; D is possibly TRBD1 (6 bases). The germline V gene encodes CDR1 SQVTM and CDR2 ANQGSEA. CDR3 size: 14 residues. The germline V and J ends were trimmed by 4 bases and 3 bases, with 15 bases remaining between them. The CDR3 sequence: CSVAKAGADTEAFF. In DNA, the CDR3 is TGCAGCGTTGCCAAGGCAGGGGCGGACACTGAAGCTTTCTTT. Based on the CDR3 plus reference TRBV29-1 and TRBJ1-1, the full variable domain is SAVISQKPSRDICQRGTSLTIQCQVDSQVTMMFWYRQQPGQSLTLIATANQGSEATYESGFVIDKFPISRPNLTFSTLTVSNMSPEDSSIYLCSVAKAGADTEAFFGQGTRLTVV.

The V call is TRBV5-1, the J call TRBJ2-6; D is undetermined. This CDR3 comprises 15 residues. The V end was cut by 0 bases, the J end by 1 base, with 5 bases between. The V gene's germline CDR1 is SGHRS and CDR2 YFSETQ. The CDR3 sequence is CASSLDGSGANVLTF. CDR3 sequence (DNA): TGCGCCAGCAGCTTGGACGGTTCTGGGGCCAACGTCCTGACTTTC.

This clone was detected only a few times. The rearrangement joins TRBV30 to TRBJ1-4; D uncertain. Trimming stripped 0 bases from V and 6 bases from J, with 8 bases between. Germline assignment: CDR1 GTSNPN and CDR2 SVGIG (reference sequence). The length of the CDR3 is 13 residues. This CDR3 is CAWSVQKDEKLFF. The CDR3 bases are TGTGCCTGGAGTGTGCAAAAGGATGAAAAACTGTTTTTT.

The V and J genes are TRBV29-1 and TRBJ1-2; 7 nucleotides agree with TRBD1. The CDR3 runs 12 residues. The J segment lost 5 bases and the V segment lost 6 bases, leaving 6 bases of the junction unmatched. Germline CDR1 SQVTM, CDR2 ANQGSEA. The CDR3 coding sequence is TGCAGCGTCGGATGGGACAGATATGGCTACACCTTC. This translates into CSVGWDRYGYTF.

The chain joins TRBV30 to TRBJ1-1; D unclear. Trimming pared 4 bases from V and 2 bases from J, leaving 8 bases between. Germline V gene data show CDR1 as GTSNPN and CDR2 as SVGIG (reference sequence). The CDR3 has 12 residues. This CDR3 reads CAWNPGNTEAFF. CDR3 bases: TGTGCCTGGAATCCGGGAAACACTGAAGCTTTCTTT.

The V gene is TRBV19, the J gene TRBJ2-3; 9 nucleotides line up with TRBD2. This CDR3 is built from 17 residues. Germline V gene sequence: CDR1 LNHDA, CDR2 SQIVND (reference sequence). With 5 bases clipped from V and 4 bases from J, the junction kept 13 bases outside the gene matches. The DNA for the CDR3 is TGTGCCAGTAGTTCTGAAGCCGGGACTAGCTTCCCAGATACGCAGTATTTT. Protein product: CASSSEAGTSFPDTQYF.

The chain combines TRBV30 with TRBJ2-1, with D perhaps matching TRBD1 or TRBD2 (5 bases each). Per germline, CDR1 GTSNPN and CDR2 SVGIG (reference sequence). The length of the CDR3 is 12 residues. V was clipped by 7 bases and J by 2 bases, with 9 bases between them. DNA of the CDR3: TGTGCCTCCCGGGACCCCTACAATGAGCAGTTCTTC. Translation: CASRDPYNEQFF. The full variable domain, with the rest looked up from reference TRBV30 and TRBJ2-1, is SQTIHQWPATLVQPVGSPLSLECTVEGTSNPNLYWYRQAAGRGLQLLFYSVGIGQISSEVPQNLSASRPQDRQFILSSKKLLLSDSGFYLCASRDPYNEQFFGPGTRLTVL.

CDR3 DNA sequence: TGCGCCAGCACCCAACCGACAGAACATTTGAGACAGCCCCAGCATTTT. It specifies CASTQPTEHLRQPQHF. The chain is built from TRBV5-1 and TRBJ1-5; D possibly corresponds to TRBD1 (5 bases). V was clipped by 6 bases and J by 7 bases, with 23 bases between them. Looked up from germline, CDR1 is SGHRS and CDR2 is YFSETQ. The CDR3 length is 16 residues.

The chain is built from TRBV6-2 or TRBV6-3 and TRBJ1-1; the match to TRBD1 covers 7 bases. CDR1 MNHEY and CDR2 SVGEGT come from the germline V gene. The CDR3 has 13 amino acids. The junction had 3 bases not matched to a gene; V was cut back by 5 bases and J by 3 bases. This chain's CDR3 is CASSPGQYTEAFF. CDR3 nucleotides: TGTGCCAGCAGTCCGGGACAGTACACTGAAGCTTTCTTT.

The chain couples TRBV7-2 to TRBJ2-1; D may be TRBD2 (6 bases). Between the trimmed V and J ends, which lost 3 bases and 12 bases, there was a span of 9 bases. CDR1 SGHTA and CDR2 FQGNSA come from the germline V gene. CDR3 length: 11 amino acids. This chain's CDR3 is CASSLRGGQFF. The CDR3, as DNA: TGTGCCAGCAGCTTGAGGGGAGGGCAGTTCTTC.

CDR3 coding DNA: TGTGCCAGCAGTTTGGACTCCGGACGAGGCACTGAAGCTTTCTTT. Its protein product is CASSLDSGRGTEAFF. J is TRBJ1-1 and V is TRBV6-5; D remains unclear. In germline, CDR1 is MNHEY, CDR2 SVGAGI. The CDR3 extends over 15 amino acids. Trimming left V 4 bases short and J 4 bases short, with 16 bases between.

V usage is TRBV30 and J usage is TRBJ1-6; D not certain. The V end lost 1 base, the J end lost 13 bases, and 8 bases lay between the germline ends. CDR1 and CDR2 (germline): GTSNPN, SVGIG (reference sequence). This CDR3 region has 11 residues. The DNA for the CDR3 is TGTGCCTGGAGTGCGAGCTTGCCCCTCCACTTT. Protein: CAWSASLPLHF.

This clone was seen only a few times. V gene TRBV5-1 combines with J gene TRBJ2-1; 8 bases line up with TRBD2. The CDR3 spans 16 residues. The V segment lost 4 bases and the J segment 4 bases; nucleotides outside the gene matches: 10. CDR1 SGHRS and CDR2 YFSETQ come from the germline V gene. The CDR3 DNA follows: TGCGCCAGCAGCCCGGGGGGGGCGGCCCTATACAATGAGCAGTTCTTC. Residues: CASSPGGAALYNEQFF.

The J gene is TRBJ2-3, the V gene TRBV27, with 7 bases fitting TRBD1. The J segment lost 0 bases and the V segment lost 10 bases, leaving 10 bases of the junction unmatched. Looked up from germline, CDR1 is MNHEY and CDR2 is SMNVEV (reference sequence). The CDR3 spans 15 residues. The CDR3 region is CATANRGVSTDTQYF. As DNA, the CDR3 is TGTGCCACCGCGAACAGGGGCGTCAGCACAGATACGCAGTATTTT.

V and J are TRBV29-1 and TRBJ1-2; D unclear. The CDR3 runs to 12 residues. CDR1 SQVTM and CDR2 ANQGSEA come from the germline V gene. V dropped 5 bases and J dropped 4 bases, with 11 bases sitting between them. In DNA, the CDR3 is TGCAGCGTTCTCTTGAGTGCCTATGGCTACACCTTC. It translates to CSVLLSAYGYTF.

The chain employs TRBV30 and TRBJ1-5; D gene ambiguous. Trimming stripped 6 bases from V and 3 bases from J, with 9 bases between. This CDR3 has 12 amino acids. CDR1 is GTSNPN and CDR2 is SVGIG in the germline V gene (reference sequence). CDR3 in DNA: TGTGCCTGTGCGAGGGACAATCAGCCCCAGCATTTT. It yields the protein CACARDNQPQHF.

CDR3 residues: CASSLEGHQETQYF. The DNA for the CDR3 is TGTGCCAGCAGCTTAGAAGGGCATCAAGAGACCCAGTACTTC. The chain employs TRBV11-2 and TRBJ2-5; no clear D gene. Germline V gene data show CDR1 as SGHAT and CDR2 as FQNNGV. This CDR3 spans 14 amino acids. Trimming took off 0 bases at V and 2 bases at J, with 7 bases between the two ends.

The V gene is TRBV19, the J gene TRBJ2-7, with 9 nucleotides matching TRBD2. The V segment lost 8 bases and the J segment 7 bases; nucleotides outside the gene matches: 12. The CDR3 sequence is 14 residues long. Germline V lookup: CDR1 LNHDA, CDR2 SQIVND (reference sequence). CDR3 region: CASSSPGLAGEQYF. For the CDR3, the DNA is TGTGCCAGTTCCTCACCGGGACTAGCCGGGGAGCAGTACTTC. The full variable domain, with the rest looked up from reference TRBV19 and TRBJ2-7, is DGGITQSPKYLFRKEGQNVTLSCEQNLNHDAMYWYRQDPGQGLRLIYYSQIVNDFQKGDIAEGYSVSREKKESFPLTVTSAQKNPTAFYLCASSSPGLAGEQYFGPGTRLTVT.

This chain joins TRBV6-2 or TRBV6-3 and TRBJ1-2; 8 bases align to TRBD1. V dropped 4 bases and J dropped 6; count of bases not matched to a gene: 4. CDR3 size: 13 residues. The germline V gene encodes CDR1 MNHEY and CDR2 SVGEGT. The CDR3 bases are TGTGCCAGCAGTTGGCACAGGGGGAATGGCTACACCTTC. Translated: CASSWHRGNGYTF.

This chain connects TRBV7-2 to TRBJ2-2, with TRBD2 matching 7 bases. CDR3 length: 17 amino acids. After removal of 1 base from V and 0 bases from J, the junction contained 5 bases not matched to a gene. Germline V gene lookup returns CDR1 SGHTA and CDR2 FQGNSA. This chain's CDR3 is CASSLVALAANTGELFF. The CDR3, as DNA: TGTGCCAGCAGCTTAGTAGCGCTAGCGGCGAACACCGGGGAGCTGTTTTTT.

This clone has a count of ten or more. The chain uses TRBV4-1 and TRBJ2-7; TRBD2 matches 11 bases. Germline V lookup: CDR1 MGHRA, CDR2 YSYEKL. CDR3 length equals 16 residues. The trim removed 3 bases at V and 0 bases at J, leaving 4 bases unmatched. The CDR3 nucleotides read TGCGCCAGCAGCCAGGCTACTAGCGGGAGCTCCTACGAGCAGTACTTC. It yields the protein CASSQATSGSSYEQYF.

The chain recombines TRBV3-1 (or the pseudogene TRBV3-2) with TRBJ1-1; a possible D gene is TRBD1 (6 bases). The germline V gene encodes CDR1 LGHDT and CDR2 YNNKEL (reference sequence). This CDR3 is 13 amino acids long. V lost 4 bases and J lost 4, with 10 bases in between. CDR3 protein: CASSLTGSTEAFF. DNA of the CDR3: TGTGCCAGCAGCCTCACAGGGTCCACTGAAGCTTTCTTT.

This sequence joins TRBV6-1 and TRBJ1-2; maybe TRBD1 (6 bases). With 3 bases removed from V and 4 bases from J, the gap between germline ends came to 9 bases. The germline gives CDR1 MNHNS, CDR2 SASEGT. The CDR3 is made up of 13 amino acids. CDR3 in amino acids: CASSDRGSYGYTF. The DNA of the CDR3 is TGTGCCAGCAGTGACAGGGGAAGCTATGGCTACACCTTC.

This clone is large in the sample. The chain employs TRBV11-1 and TRBJ2-7; TRBD1 matches 11 bases. The germline gives CDR1 SGHAT, CDR2 FQDESV (reference sequence). This CDR3 is built from 15 residues. The J segment lost 4 bases and the V segment lost 4 bases, leaving 6 bases of the junction unmatched. CDR3 in amino acids: CASSSPDRGPYEQYF. CDR3 bases: TGTGCCAGCAGCTCCCCGGACAGGGGGCCTTACGAGCAGTACTTC.